This entry concerns a single TCR beta chain. The target antigen is unknown. Repertoires were generated with immunoSEQ multiplex PCR, while TCRdb's copy carries only in-frame clones and drops some. The data contain about 35,000 clones, 84% of them singletons. The data were taken from a study of OX40 agonist ivuxolimab in advanced cancers. Study details: Head and neck, renal cell, melanoma or hepatocellular carcinoma were the cancers that dose-escalation patients had. Allowance was made for prior anti-PD-1, anti-PD-L1 or anti-CTLA-4 therapy, and 35% to 40% had some.

There are 14 residues in the CDR3. V gave up 1 base and J gave up 7 bases, with 16 bases separating them. Germline-derived CDR1 and CDR2 are GTSNPN and SVGIG (reference sequence). General study results and limits: Dose levels from 0.1 to 3.0 mg/kg saw CD4+ and CD8+ blood T cells expand clonally by week 6. Among the least clonally expanded were partial responders at 0.1-3.0 mg/kg.

The sample was CD4+ or CD8+ T cells sorted from blood, taken in a trial of the OX40 agonist ivuxolimab. The rearrangement uses TRBV30 and TRBJ1-2; possible D gene TRBD1, 5 bases. The clonotype originates from an adult with an advanced solid tumor such as melanoma, head and neck, liver or kidney cancer. The chain's CDR3 is CAWSGGEGRGGYTF. The DNA for the CDR3 is TGTGCCTGGAGTGGGGGAGAGGGAAGGGGTGGCTACACCTTC.